The TCR beta chain described here comes from a study of blood T cell repertoires in COVID-19. Study in general: The United States, Italy and Spain provided the acute and convalescent COVID-19 samples.

CDR1 SNHLY and CDR2 FYNNEI come from the germline V gene. CDR3 length: 16 amino acids. With 4 bases clipped from V and 1 base from J, the junction kept 9 bases outside the gene matches. In its sample, this clone was seen a few times. All enrollees were about 18 to 100 years old and from about two dozen US areas. Recovery among Cohort 3 donors was established by two negative PCRs, clearance, or symptom resolution. As originally analysed: Estimates of nucleated cell counts were drawn from the amplification of reference gene primers. Generated by immunoSEQ multiplex PCR, the TCRdb table keeps only in-frame clones and is missing some. That table furnishes V, J and clone size, whereas the DNA furnished D and trimming. The sample lists approximately 440,000 clones, about 85% occurring once.

Material: PBMCs or T cells enriched from blood (not recorded which). The clonotype was recovered from a woman aged 18-35 years who had recovered from COVID-19. This chain connects TRBV2 to TRBJ1-1; 7 nucleotides agree with TRBD1. The CDR3 bases are TGTGCCAGCAGTGGGACCAGGGGACAGCCGAACACTGAAGCTTTCTTT. Protein product: CASSGTRGQPNTEAFF.